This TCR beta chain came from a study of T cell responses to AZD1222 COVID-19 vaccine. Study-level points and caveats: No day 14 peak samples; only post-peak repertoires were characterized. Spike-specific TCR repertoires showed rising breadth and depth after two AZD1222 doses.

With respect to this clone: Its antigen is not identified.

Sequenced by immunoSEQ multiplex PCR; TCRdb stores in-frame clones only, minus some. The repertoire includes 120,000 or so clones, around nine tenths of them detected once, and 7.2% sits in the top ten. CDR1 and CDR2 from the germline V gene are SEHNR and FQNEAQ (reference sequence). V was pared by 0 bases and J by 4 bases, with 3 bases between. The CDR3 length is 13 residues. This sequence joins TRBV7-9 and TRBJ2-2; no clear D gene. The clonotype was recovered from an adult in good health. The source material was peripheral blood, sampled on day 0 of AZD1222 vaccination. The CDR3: CASSLAGTGELFF. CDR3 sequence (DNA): TGTGCCAGCAGCTTAGCCGGCACCGGGGAGCTGTTTTTT.